These T cell receptor beta chains were read from a single sample in a study of blood T cells in healthy people across ages. Each CDR3 protein gets one entry after TCRdb re-called the 5' RACE reads with MiXCR. Of roughly 790,000 distinct CDR3 sequences listed, around 46% are singletons. Sequencing was done on a sample of blood. The receptors were gathered from a woman aged 55-69 years in good health. The CDR3 runs from the conserved cysteine through the conserved F or W. The D gene is left open where the match is weak. Clone size is stated in some rows and not others, as once, few, many or a class when expanded.

v_call,d_call,j_call,clone_size,cdr3_aa,cdr3_nt
TRBV20-1,NA,TRBJ1-6,NA,CSARGDSFYNSPLHF,TGCAGTGCTAGGGGAGACAGCTTCTATAATTCACCCCTCCACTTT
TRBV6-1,NA,TRBJ1-5,NA,CASSESYRGAGQPQHF,TGTGCCAGCAGTGAATCTTATCGGGGGGCAGGGCAGCCCCAGCATTTT
TRBV4-2,NA,TRBJ2-5,NA,CACSPRLQETQYF,TGTGCCTGCAGCCCCCGACTCCAAGAGACCCAGTACTTC
TRBV7-9,TRBD2,TRBJ2-1,many,CASSLAGTSNEQFF,TGTGCCAGCAGCCTAGCGGGGACTAGCAATGAGCAGTTCTTC
TRBV2,NA,TRBJ2-3,NA,CASKGLSTDTQYF,TGTGCCAGCAAGGGACTGAGCACAGATACGCAGTATTTT
TRBV9,NA,TRBJ2-7,NA,CARLGDSYEQYF,TGTGCCAGGCTTGGCGACTCCTACGAGCAGTACTTC
TRBV6-1,NA,TRBJ2-3,NA,CASSEDTVSTDTQYF,TGTGCCAGCAGTGAAGACACGGTCTCCACAGATACGCAGTATTTT
TRBV13,NA,TRBJ1-2,few,CASSINYYGYTF,TGTGCCAGCAGCATCAATTACTATGGCTACACCTTC
TRBV29-1,NA,TRBJ2-6,many,CSVDETGISGANVLTF,TGCAGCGTTGATGAGACAGGTATCTCTGGGGCCAACGTCCTGACTTTC
TRBV20-1,NA,TRBJ2-7,once,CSARDAGQTSVWYF,TGCAGTGCTAGAGATGCGGGACAGACATCCGTATGGTACTTC
TRBV7-9,TRBD2,TRBJ2-1,NA,CVSSLVLIFSGGLDEQFF,TGTGTCAGCAGCTTAGTCCTAATCTTTTCGGGGGGGCTTGATGAGCAGTTCTTC
TRBV5-1,TRBD2,TRBJ2-5,NA,CASSDWTGLAVETQYF,TGCGCCAGCAGCGACTGGACGGGACTAGCTGTGGAGACCCAGTACTTC
TRBV4-3,TRBD2,TRBJ2-7,many,CASSQTSGKGAYEQYF,TGCGCCAGCAGCCAAACTAGCGGGAAAGGAGCCTACGAGCAGTACTTC
TRBV28,NA,TRBJ1-2,NA,CASSSLDNPSVNYGYTF,TGTGCCAGCAGTTCGCTCGACAATCCCAGCGTTAACTATGGCTACACCTTC
TRBV6-1,NA,TRBJ1-5,NA,CASSRKNSNQPQHF,TGTGCCAGCTCGCGGAAAAATAGCAATCAGCCCCAGCATTTT
TRBV14,NA,TRBJ2-2,NA,CASSAGWELFF,TGTGCCAGCAGCGCGGGTTGGGAGCTGTTTTTT
TRBV20-1,NA,TRBJ2-7,few,CSAPDRSYEQYF,TGCAGTGCTCCCGACAGAAGCTACGAGCAGTACTTC
TRBV20-1,NA,TRBJ2-7,NA,CSARDFGSYEQYF,TGCAGTGCTAGAGATTTTGGATCCTACGAGCAGTACTTC
TRBV13,TRBD1,TRBJ2-6,NA,CASSSLKDRAASGASVLTF,TGTGCCAGCAGCTCCCTAAAGGACAGGGCTGCCTCTGGGGCCAGCGTCCTGACTTTC
TRBV6-6,NA,TRBJ2-7,few,CASTPGLGAYEQYF,TGTGCCAGCACTCCGGGACTCGGGGCCTACGAGCAGTACTTC
TRBV7-9,NA,TRBJ1-5,NA,CASSPTGKSQPQHF,TGTGCCAGCAGCCCGACCGGAAAAAGTCAGCCCCAGCATTTT
TRBV7-9,NA,TRBJ1-2,many,CASSPRGGNYGYTF,TGTGCCAGCAGTCCAAGGGGGGGTAACTATGGCTACACCTTC
TRBV6-5,NA,TRBJ2-7,NA,CASSGSETSYEQYF,TGTGCCAGCAGTGGGAGCGAGACCTCCTACGAGCAGTACTTC
TRBV20-1,NA,TRBJ2-7,NA,CSARPKGLLYEQYF,TGCAGTGCTAGACCTAAGGGACTTTTGTACGAGCAGTACTTC
TRBV6-2/TRBV6-3,NA,TRBJ2-5,many,CASSYSRGATEETQYF,TGTGCCAGCAGTTACTCCCGGGGGGCTACGGAAGAGACCCAGTACTTC
TRBV9,TRBD2,TRBJ2-1,NA,CASSPGLAGASYEQFF,TGTGCCAGCAGCCCTGGACTAGCGGGAGCTTCTTACGAGCAGTTCTTC
TRBV12-3/TRBV12-4,NA,TRBJ2-3,many,CASSHPTASTDTQYF,TGTGCCAGCAGTCATCCGACAGCTAGCACAGATACGCAGTATTTT
TRBV20-1,NA,TRBJ2-5,few,CSAGVPRVVRETQYF,TGCAGTGCAGGGGTTCCTAGGGTCGTAAGGGAGACCCAGTACTTC
TRBV18,NA,TRBJ2-7,many,CASSPQGSSYEQYF,TGTGCCAGCTCACCACAGGGGTCCTCCTACGAGCAGTACTTC
TRBV18,NA,TRBJ1-2,many,CASSPTGQQVYGYTF,TGTGCCAGCTCCCCAACGGGACAACAGGTCTATGGCTACACCTTC
TRBV12-3/TRBV12-4,NA,TRBJ2-7,few,CASSLVHVEQYF,TGTGCCAGCAGTTTAGTCCACGTCGAGCAGTACTTC
TRBV3-1,TRBD2,TRBJ2-1,few,CASSQAGGGGEQFF,TGTGCCAGCAGCCAAGCAGGCGGGGGTGGGGAGCAGTTCTTC
TRBV6-5,NA,TRBJ2-3,NA,CASSYSRQSTDTQYF,TGTGCCAGCAGTTACTCCCGGCAGAGCACAGATACGCAGTATTTT
TRBV25-1,TRBD2,TRBJ2-1,few,CASSEGSGSYREQFF,TGTGCCAGCAGTGAGGGCAGCGGGAGTTACCGTGAGCAGTTCTTC
TRBV20-1,TRBD2,TRBJ2-3,NA,CSARDGSGRVNTQYF,TGCAGTGCTAGAGATGGAAGCGGGAGGGTAAATACGCAGTATTTT
TRBV7-2,NA,TRBJ2-1,few,CASSFMGANNEQFF,TGTGCCAGCAGCTTTATGGGCGCGAACAATGAGCAGTTCTTC
TRBV29-1,NA,TRBJ2-7,NA,CSVELSYEQYF,TGCAGCGTTGAGCTATCCTACGAGCAGTACTTC
TRBV29-1,NA,TRBJ1-2,NA,CSVEDRGTSPWGYTF,TGCAGCGTTGAAGATCGGGGGACATCGCCGTGGGGCTACACCTTC
TRBV12-3/TRBV12-4,TRBD1,TRBJ2-3,few,CASILGQATDTQYF,TGTGCCAGCATCCTGGGACAGGCCACAGATACGCAGTATTTT
TRBV5-1,NA,TRBJ1-1,NA,CASSVVGVGDTEAFF,TGCGCCAGCAGTGTCGTAGGGGTCGGGGACACTGAAGCTTTCTTT
TRBV21-1,NA,TRBJ2-3,NA,CASSKERLTDTQYF,TGTGCCAGCAGCAAAGAGAGACTGACAGATACGCAGTATTTT
TRBV18,TRBD1,TRBJ2-5,NA,CVSSHNRGRETQYF,TGTGTCAGCTCACATAACAGGGGGCGAGAGACCCAGTACTTC
TRBV7-2,NA,TRBJ1-5,NA,CASSPRPAGNQPQHF,TGTGCCAGCAGCCCCCGGCCGGCCGGCAATCAGCCCCAGCATTTT
TRBV2,TRBD1,TRBJ1-2,NA,CASSLSQGTNYGYTF,TGTGCCAGCAGCCTATCACAGGGGACTAACTATGGCTACACCTTC
TRBV25-1,TRBD1,TRBJ1-2,NA,CASNTDRGYGYTF,TGTGCCAGCAATACCGACAGGGGGTATGGCTACACCTTC
TRBV27,TRBD2,TRBJ2-1,NA,CASRHKAGSSYNEQFF,TGTGCCAGCAGACATAAAGCGGGGAGCTCCTACAATGAGCAGTTCTTC
TRBV5-1,TRBD2,TRBJ2-7,NA,CASSSAAGLAGNYEQYF,TGCGCCAGCAGCTCGGCAGCGGGACTAGCAGGGAACTACGAGCAGTACTTC
TRBV21-1,NA,TRBJ2-1,few,CASSKRSGGVNNEQFF,TGTGCCAGCAGCAAGCGGAGCGGGGGGGTAAACAATGAGCAGTTCTTC
TRBV29-1,TRBD1,TRBJ2-7,NA,CSVVQGASYEQYF,TGCAGCGTTGTACAGGGGGCCTCCTACGAGCAGTACTTC